The 30 T cell receptor beta chains in this list originate from one sample, sequenced in a study of shared T cell receptors in the human thymus. Clones were read by immunoSEQ multiplex PCR, and TCRdb kept only the in-frame ones, dropping some. This sample has approximately 660,000 clones, with approximately 90% found just once. These data also formed part of another study, on human thymus T cells.

The sequencing input was thymocytes. The receptors stem from a boy under three years old with a congenital heart defect.

The V and J genes are TRBV2 and TRBJ2-1; D gene unclear. CDR3 length equals 16 residues. V was clipped by 1 base and J by 1 base, with 11 bases between them. CDR1 is SNHLY, CDR2 FYNNEI, per germline. The DNA of the CDR3 is TGTGCCAGCAGTGAAGTGTCAAGCCAATCCTACAATGAGCAGTTCTTC. It is translated as CASSEVSSQSYNEQFF.

J is TRBJ2-7 and V is TRBV11-3, with TRBD2 identical over 8 bases. With V trimmed by 5 bases and J by 0 bases, 6 bases remained unmatched. The CDR3 runs 15 residues. The germline V gene has CDR1 SGHNT and CDR2 YENEEA. The CDR3 DNA follows: TGTGCCAGCAGCCGGGGGGGGGCTAGCTCCTACGAGCAGTACTTC. It yields the protein CASSRGGASSYEQYF. Combining the CDR3 with reference TRBV11-3 and TRBJ2-7 gives the whole variable domain EAGVVQSPRYKIIEKKQPVAFWCNPISGHNTLYWYLQNLGQGPELLIRYENEEAVDDSQLPKDRFSAERLKGVDSTLKIQPAELGDSAVYLCASSRGGASSYEQYFGPGTRLTVT.

The chain carries TRBV15 and TRBJ2-7, with TRBD2 matching over 10 bases. J was trimmed by 0 bases and V by 1 base; bases with no gene match: 9. The CDR3 contains 18 residues. CDR1 and CDR2 (germline): LNHNV, YYDKDF (reference sequence). CDR3 in amino acids: CATSRGASGRAGSYEQYF. The CDR3, as DNA: TGTGCCACCAGCAGAGGCGCCAGCGGGAGGGCCGGCTCCTACGAGCAGTACTTC.

This chain connects TRBV7-2 to TRBJ2-7; 9 bases agree with TRBD1. In germline, CDR1 is SGHTA, CDR2 FQGNSA. The CDR3 length is 16 residues. After removal of 1 base from V and 5 bases from J, the junction contained 9 bases not matched to a gene. The CDR3 DNA is TGTGCCAGCAGCTTAGTCCAGGGACAGGGAGGACACGAGCAGTACTTC. It translates to CASSLVQGQGGHEQYF.

In DNA form, the CDR3 reads TGTGCCAGTAGTATCGTCAGGAACTATGGCTACACCTTC. Its protein is CASSIVRNYGYTF. The V gene is TRBV19, the J gene TRBJ1-2, with D uncertain. Germline CDR1 is LNHDA and CDR2 is SQIVND (reference sequence). This CDR3 comprises 13 residues. The ends were cut back, 3 bases at V and 2 bases at J, with 7 bases in the middle.

V is TRBV12-2 and J is TRBJ2-1; TRBD2 reflects the table's D call only, with no check against the DNA. TRBV12-2 is termed a pseudogene. The CDR3 is 17 residues long. The CDR3 sequence: CASRLADSGSSYNEQFF. DNA of the CDR3: TGTGCAAGTCGCTTAGCAGATAGCGGGTCTTCCTACAATGAGCAGTTCTTC.

In this sample, this clone turned up once. The V gene is TRBV5-6, the J gene TRBJ2-5, with D perhaps TRBD2 (5 bases). V lost 4 bases and J lost 4, with 11 bases in between. Germline V gene data show CDR1 as SGHDT and CDR2 as YYEEEE. The CDR3 sequence is 13 residues long. Here the CDR3 reads CASSPVEGETQYF. As DNA, the CDR3 is TGTGCCAGCAGCCCCGTCGAGGGAGAGACCCAGTACTTC. Drawing the rest from reference TRBV5-6 and TRBJ2-5, the complete variable domain is DAGVTQSPTHLIKTRGQQVTLRCSPKSGHDTVSWYQQALGQGPQFIFQYYEEEERQRGNFPDRFSGHQFPNYSSELNVNALLLGDSALYLCASSPVEGETQYFGPGTRLLVL.

The chain is built from TRBV27 and TRBJ2-7, with TRBD2 identical over 11 bases. Per germline, CDR1 MNHEY and CDR2 SMNVEV (reference sequence). The CDR3 consists of 16 residues. Trimming took 5 bases from V and 5 from J; bases not matched to a gene: 11. Here the CDR3 reads CASSPPEIAGGNEQYF. For the CDR3, the DNA is TGTGCCAGCAGTCCCCCCGAGATAGCGGGAGGGAACGAGCAGTACTTC.

The chain carries TRBV5-1 and TRBJ2-1; 8 nucleotides align to TRBD1. J was trimmed by 10 bases and V by 3 bases; bases with no gene match: 6. CDR3 length: 13 amino acids. Germline assignment: CDR1 SGHRS and CDR2 YFSETQ. The CDR3 coding sequence is TGCGCCAGCAGCTCGGACAGGGCTAAGGAGCAGTTCTTC. This sequence encodes CASSSDRAKEQFF.

This clone was counted a single time. The chain employs TRBV2 and TRBJ2-7, with D possibly matching TRBD1 (7 bases). Trimming removed 6 bases from V and 6 bases from J, with 27 bases in between. The length of the CDR3 is 17 residues. Germline-derived CDR1 and CDR2 are SNHLY and FYNNEI. CDR3 nucleotide sequence: TGTGCCAGCAGAGGCCTAATCACGGCGGGACAGTGTCCCGAGCAGTACTTC. As protein: CASRGLITAGQCPEQYF.

This clone showed up just once. The chain joins TRBV5-4 to TRBJ2-7; 10 bases are shared with TRBD2. J was trimmed by 5 bases and V by 4 bases; bases with no gene match: 6. CDR3 length: 14 residues. The germline gives CDR1 SGHNT, CDR2 YYREEE (reference sequence). The CDR3 here is CASSVSGRKNEQYF. In DNA, the CDR3 is TGTGCCAGCAGCGTTAGCGGGAGGAAGAACGAGCAGTACTTC.

In its sample, this clone was seen a few times. This sequence joins TRBV5-4 and TRBJ2-2, with TRBD1 identical over 9 bases. The V gene's germline CDR1 is SGHNT and CDR2 YYREEE (reference sequence). Unmatched junction bases numbered 7, after V lost 4 bases and J lost 6 bases. This CDR3 spans 15 amino acids. The CDR3 region has the DNA TGTGCCAGCAGCATACGGACAGGGGAGTCCGGGGAGCTGTTTTTT. This translates into CASSIRTGESGELFF. The entire variable domain, with the rest obtained from reference TRBV5-4 and TRBJ2-2, is as follows: ETGVTQSPTHLIKTRGQQVTLRCSSQSGHNTVSWYQQALGQGPQFIFQYYREEENGRGNFPPRFSGLQFPNYSSELNVNALELDDSALYLCASSIRTGESGELFFGEGSRLTVL.

J is TRBJ2-7 and V is TRBV28; possibly TRBD1 for D (5 bases). V was trimmed by 6 bases and J by 2 bases, leaving 20 bases between them. This CDR3 spans 16 amino acids. Germline V CDR1 and CDR2: MDHEN, SYDVKM. The CDR3 region has the DNA TGTGCCAGCAGCCCATGTCAACGGACAACCCCCTACGAGCAGTACTTC. Protein product: CASSPCQRTTPYEQYF.

This clone was counted between two and nine times. J is TRBJ1-1 and V is TRBV6-1; D gene ambiguous. CDR1 is MNHNS, CDR2 SASEGT, per germline. Trimming took 1 base from V and 0 from J, leaving 9 bases between them. This CDR3 spans 15 amino acids. The CDR3 loop is CASSEGEILNTEAFF. The CDR3 DNA reads as TGTGCCAGCAGTGAAGGGGAGATCTTGAACACTGAAGCTTTCTTT.

The CDR3 loop is CASSINPLQTGTQEQYF. The CDR3 DNA follows: TGTGCCAGCAGCATTAATCCCCTCCAGACAGGGACGCAAGAGCAGTACTTC. The chain combines TRBV5-4 with TRBJ2-7; 7 bases align to TRBD1. Germline values: CDR1 SGHNT, CDR2 YYREEE (reference sequence). CDR3 length: 17 residues. After removal of 4 bases from V and 7 bases from J, the junction contained 20 bases not matched to a gene.

The J gene is TRBJ2-3, the V gene TRBV4-1, with 7 positions matching TRBD2. The CDR3 totals 16 residues. After removal of 2 bases from V and 3 bases from J, the junction contained 8 bases not matched to a gene. The germline gives CDR1 MGHRA, CDR2 YSYEKL. This chain's CDR3 is CASSQIRGSGTDTQYF. The CDR3 coding sequence is TGCGCCAGCAGCCAAATCCGCGGGAGTGGGACAGATACGCAGTATTTT.

This clone was found once. The V gene is TRBV19, the J gene TRBJ2-1; D may be TRBD2 (5 bases). The CDR3 has 14 amino acids. The germline CDR1 and CDR2 sequences are LNHDA and SQIVND (reference sequence). Trimming shortened V by 3 bases and J by 2 bases, and 8 bases separated the two germline ends. The CDR3 here is CASSISAAYNEQFF. DNA of the CDR3: TGTGCCAGTAGTATTTCAGCGGCCTACAATGAGCAGTTCTTC.

Of note for this clone: This CDR3 is also generated by other DNA sequences in the sample. The CDR3 region is CASSLDRGMNTEAFF. CDR3 nucleotide sequence: TGCGCCAGCAGCTTGGATCGGGGGATGAACACTGAAGCTTTCTTT. The chain is built from TRBV5-1 and TRBJ1-1, with a tentative D call TRBD1 (5 bases). CDR1 is SGHRS and CDR2 is YFSETQ in the germline V gene. V was shortened by 0 bases and J by 0 bases, with 9 bases between the two germline ends. The CDR3 consists of 15 residues.

This rearrangement joins TRBV9 to TRBJ1-1; D uncertain. Germline-derived CDR1 and CDR2 are SGDLS and YYNGEE. Trimming removed 0 bases at V and 3 bases at J, with 3 bases between. The CDR3 is 12 residues long. The CDR3 here is CASSVVYTEAFF. CDR3 DNA: TGTGCCAGCAGCGTAGTATACACTGAAGCTTTCTTT.

The chain couples TRBV4-2 to TRBJ2-5; 10 nucleotides line up with TRBD2. The CDR3 has 15 residues. Germline CDR1 is LGHNA and CDR2 is YNFKEQ. With V trimmed by 1 base and J by 7 bases, 6 bases remained unmatched. The CDR3 reads CASSQVASGSGTQYF. The CDR3 coding sequence is TGTGCCAGCAGCCAAGTTGCTAGCGGGAGTGGGACCCAGTACTTC.

This clone is a singleton in its sample. The chain carries TRBV27 and TRBJ2-6, with D tentatively TRBD1 (5 bases). This CDR3 contains 15 residues. Trimming removed 6 bases at V and 4 bases at J, with 13 bases between. Germline loops: CDR1 MNHEY, CDR2 SMNVEV (reference sequence). The CDR3 loop is CASSKGLGGANVLTF. DNA for the CDR3: TGTGCCAGCAGCAAGGGGCTGGGGGGGGCCAACGTCCTGACTTTC. The whole variable domain, remainder taken from reference TRBV27 and TRBJ2-6, is EAQVTQNPRYLITVTGKKLTVTCSQNMNHEYMSWYRQDPGLGLRQIYYSMNVEVTDKGDVPEGYKVSRKEKRNFPLILESPSPNQTSLYFCASSKGLGGANVLTFGAGSRLTVL.

CDR3 DNA sequence: TGCGCCAGCAGCCAAGAATTCAGGGTCCAAGAGACCCAGTACTTC. Translation gives CASSQEFRVQETQYF. V gene TRBV4-3 combines with J gene TRBJ2-5; maybe TRBD1 (5 bases). Germline assignment: CDR1 LGHNA and CDR2 YSLEER. Trimming stripped 0 bases from V and 1 base from J, with 9 bases between. The CDR3 has 15 amino acids.

This sequence joins TRBV25-1 and TRBJ1-1; 8 bases line up with TRBD1. V shed 5 bases and J 3 bases; nucleotides not matched to a gene: 17. The CDR3 length is 18 residues. The germline CDR1 and CDR2 sequences are MGHDK and SYGVNS. The CDR3 loop reads CASSPRGEWTGSDTEAFF. In DNA form, the CDR3 reads TGTGCCAGCAGTCCCCGCGGGGAATGGACAGGGTCGGACACTGAAGCTTTCTTT. The full variable domain, in which reference TRBV25-1 and TRBJ1-1 provide the parts outside the CDR3, is EADIYQTPRYLVIGTGKKITLECSQTMGHDKMYWYQQDPGMELHLIHYSYGVNSTEKGDLSSESTVSRIRTEHFPLTLESARPSHTSQYLCASSPRGEWTGSDTEAFFGQGTRLTVV.

The chain combines TRBV7-8 with TRBJ2-5, with TRBD1 identical over 8 bases. The V gene end was trimmed by 4 bases and the J gene end by 4 bases; junction bases not matched to a gene: 5. Germline CDR1 and CDR2: SGHVS and FQNEAQ. This CDR3 comprises 14 residues. Here the CDR3 DNA reads TGTGCCAGCAGCTCAGGACAGGGAGTAGAGACCCAGTACTTC. It encodes CASSSGQGVETQYF.

The rearrangement joins TRBV7-4 to TRBJ1-2, with D possibly being TRBD1 (5 bases). This CDR3 spans 19 amino acids. Trimming shortened V by 1 base and J by 1 base, and 22 bases separated the two germline ends. Germline-derived CDR1 and CDR2 are SGHVT and SQSDAQ. The CDR3 DNA follows: TGTGCCAGCAGCTTAGTTCCCTGCGGACCGAGACAGAGTAACTATGGCTACACCTTC. Amino acid sequence: CASSLVPCGPRQSNYGYTF.

J is TRBJ1-5 and V is TRBV28; 7 positions agree with TRBD1. Trimming took 5 bases from V and 5 from J; bases not matched to a gene: 6. This CDR3 contains 14 residues. Germline V gene data show CDR1 as MDHEN and CDR2 as SYDVKM. CDR3 region: CASSPDREDQPQHF. The CDR3 coding sequence is TGTGCCAGCAGTCCCGACAGGGAAGATCAGCCCCAGCATTTT.

The chain uses TRBV5-6 and TRBJ2-7, with D possibly matching TRBD2 (6 bases). CDR1 and CDR2 from the germline V gene are SGHDT and YYEEEE. The CDR3 totals 19 residues. With 0 bases removed from V and 6 bases from J, the gap between germline ends came to 28 bases. The CDR3 loop reads CASSLGRGWYVRAAGEQYF. The CDR3, as DNA: TGTGCCAGCAGCTTGGGACGGGGGTGGTACGTGAGGGCGGCGGGCGAGCAGTACTTC.

V and J are TRBV5-6 and TRBJ2-3; TRBD1 aligns across 10 bases. With 1 base clipped from V and 2 bases from J, the junction kept 7 bases outside the gene matches. The V gene's germline CDR1 is SGHDT and CDR2 YYEEEE. The CDR3 consists of 17 residues. Here the CDR3 DNA reads TGTGCCAGCAGCTTGCTCGACAGGGGGCGAAACACAGATACGCAGTATTTT. Translating gives CASSLLDRGRNTDTQYF.

The chain has TRBV7-2 and TRBJ2-1; a weak D match, TRBD1 (5 bases). Per the germline V gene, CDR1 is SGHTA and CDR2 is FQGNSA. Between the trimmed V and J ends, which lost 4 bases and 3 bases, there was a span of 16 bases. This CDR3 has 16 residues. In DNA, the CDR3 is TGTGCCAGCAGCTCCAAAGGGGATTCAGTCTACAATGAGCAGTTCTTC. It codes for CASSSKGDSVYNEQFF.

The chain carries TRBV4-2 and TRBJ2-3; 10 bases line up with TRBD2. The CDR3 runs 18 residues. The V gene end was trimmed by 7 bases and the J gene end by 4 bases; junction bases not matched to a gene: 17. Germline V gives CDR1 LGHNA, CDR2 YNFKEQ. CDR3 in amino acids: CASTPTWEAGGPADTQYF. The CDR3 region has the DNA TGTGCCAGCACCCCAACGTGGGAAGCGGGAGGGCCCGCAGATACGCAGTATTTT.